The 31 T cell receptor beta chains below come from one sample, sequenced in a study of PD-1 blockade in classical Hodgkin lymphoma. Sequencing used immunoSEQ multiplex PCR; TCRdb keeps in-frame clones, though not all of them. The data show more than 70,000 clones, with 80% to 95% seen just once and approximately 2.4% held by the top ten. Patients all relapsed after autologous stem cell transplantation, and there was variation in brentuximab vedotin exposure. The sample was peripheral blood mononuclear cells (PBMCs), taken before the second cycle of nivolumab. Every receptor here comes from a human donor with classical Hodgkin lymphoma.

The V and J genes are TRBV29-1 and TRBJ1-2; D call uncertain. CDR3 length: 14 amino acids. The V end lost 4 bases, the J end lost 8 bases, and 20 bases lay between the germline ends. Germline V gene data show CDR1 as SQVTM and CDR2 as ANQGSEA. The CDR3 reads CSVATARGLSGYTF. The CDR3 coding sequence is TGCAGCGTTGCTACGGCCCGTGGGTTGTCGGGCTACACCTTC.

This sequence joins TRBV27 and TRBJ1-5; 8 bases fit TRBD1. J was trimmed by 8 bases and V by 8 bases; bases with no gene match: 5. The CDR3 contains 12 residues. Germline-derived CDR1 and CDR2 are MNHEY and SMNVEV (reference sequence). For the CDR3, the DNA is TGTGCCAGCTGGACAGGGATCGAGCCCCAGCATTTT. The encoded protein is CASWTGIEPQHF.

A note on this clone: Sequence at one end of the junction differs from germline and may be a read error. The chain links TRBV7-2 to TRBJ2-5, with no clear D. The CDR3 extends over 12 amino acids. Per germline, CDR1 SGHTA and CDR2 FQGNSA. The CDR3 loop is CAGSRWSETQYF. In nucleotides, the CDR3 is TGTGCCGGCAGCCGGTGGTCAGAGACCCAGTACTTC.

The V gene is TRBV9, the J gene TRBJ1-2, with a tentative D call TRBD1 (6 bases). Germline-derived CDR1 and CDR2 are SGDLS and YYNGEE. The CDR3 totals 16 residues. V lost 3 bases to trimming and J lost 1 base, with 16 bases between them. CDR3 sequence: CASSASGAGVNYGYTF. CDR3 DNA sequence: TGTGCCAGCAGCGCAAGCGGGGCAGGGGTTAACTATGGCTACACCTTC.

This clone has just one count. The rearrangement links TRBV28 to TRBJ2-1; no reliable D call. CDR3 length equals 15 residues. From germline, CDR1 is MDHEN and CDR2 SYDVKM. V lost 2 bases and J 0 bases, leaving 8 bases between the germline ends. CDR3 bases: TGTGCCAGCAGTTTAGGTCTTAGCTCCTACAATGAGCAGTTCTTC. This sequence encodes CASSLGLSSYNEQFF.

CDR3 sequence reads: CASSKGLAGGPIETQYF. The CDR3 DNA follows: TGCGCCAGCAGCAAGGGACTAGCGGGAGGGCCTATAGAGACCCAGTACTTC. The chain is built from TRBV5-1 and TRBJ2-5; 16 nucleotides agree with TRBD2. The CDR3 is 17 amino acids. Germline V gene data show CDR1 as SGHRS and CDR2 as YFSETQ. Germline trimming cut 4 bases from V and 4 bases from J; bases unmatched to any gene: 7.

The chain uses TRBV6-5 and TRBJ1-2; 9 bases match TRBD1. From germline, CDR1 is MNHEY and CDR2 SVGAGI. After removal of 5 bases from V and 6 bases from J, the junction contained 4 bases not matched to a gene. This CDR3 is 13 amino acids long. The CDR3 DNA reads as TGTGCCAGCAGTGACTGGACAGGGGATGGCTACACCTTC. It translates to CASSDWTGDGYTF.

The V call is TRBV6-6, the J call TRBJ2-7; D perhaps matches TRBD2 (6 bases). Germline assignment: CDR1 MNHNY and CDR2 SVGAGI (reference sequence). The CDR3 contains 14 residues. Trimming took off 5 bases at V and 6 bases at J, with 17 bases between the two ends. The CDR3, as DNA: TGTGCCAGCAGTCCCTCGGGACTCCTCGGCGAGCAGTACTTC. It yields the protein CASSPSGLLGEQYF.

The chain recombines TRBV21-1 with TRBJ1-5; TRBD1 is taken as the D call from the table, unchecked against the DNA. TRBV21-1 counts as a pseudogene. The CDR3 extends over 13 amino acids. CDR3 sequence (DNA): TGTGCCAGCAGCAACGACAGCCATCAGCCCCAGCATTTT. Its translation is CASSNDSHQPQHF.

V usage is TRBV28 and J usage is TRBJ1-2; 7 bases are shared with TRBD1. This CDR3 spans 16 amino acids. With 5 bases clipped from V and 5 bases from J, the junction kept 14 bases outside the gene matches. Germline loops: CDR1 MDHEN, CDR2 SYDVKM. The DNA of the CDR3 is TGTGCCAGCAGTCCGAGGACAGGACTGCAGCCTTATGGCTACACCTTC. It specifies CASSPRTGLQPYGYTF.

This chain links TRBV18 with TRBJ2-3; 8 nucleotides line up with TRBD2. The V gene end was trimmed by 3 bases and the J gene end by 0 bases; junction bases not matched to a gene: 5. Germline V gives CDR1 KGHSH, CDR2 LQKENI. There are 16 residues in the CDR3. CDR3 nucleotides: TGTGCCAGCTCACCGTTACTAGCGGTTAGCACAGATACGCAGTATTTT. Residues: CASSPLLAVSTDTQYF. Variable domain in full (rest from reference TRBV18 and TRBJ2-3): NAGVMQNPRHLVRRRGQEARLRCSPMKGHSHVYWYRQLPEEGLKFMVYLQKENIIDESGMPKERFSAEFPKEGPSILRIQQVVRGDSAAYFCASSPLLAVSTDTQYFGPGTRLTVL.

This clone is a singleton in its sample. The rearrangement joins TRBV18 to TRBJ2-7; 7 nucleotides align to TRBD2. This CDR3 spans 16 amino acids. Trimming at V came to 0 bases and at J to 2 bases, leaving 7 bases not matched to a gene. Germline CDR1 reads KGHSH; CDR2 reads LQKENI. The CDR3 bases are TGTGCCAGCTCACCACCGGGTAGCGGGTCCCCCTACGAGCAGTACTTC. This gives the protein CASSPPGSGSPYEQYF.

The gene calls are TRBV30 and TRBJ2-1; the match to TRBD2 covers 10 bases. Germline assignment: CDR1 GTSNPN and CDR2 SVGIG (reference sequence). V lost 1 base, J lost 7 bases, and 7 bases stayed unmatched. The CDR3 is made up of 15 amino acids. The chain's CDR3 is CAWSAVLAGGNEQFF. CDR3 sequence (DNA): TGTGCCTGGAGTGCCGTTTTAGCGGGGGGAAATGAGCAGTTCTTC.

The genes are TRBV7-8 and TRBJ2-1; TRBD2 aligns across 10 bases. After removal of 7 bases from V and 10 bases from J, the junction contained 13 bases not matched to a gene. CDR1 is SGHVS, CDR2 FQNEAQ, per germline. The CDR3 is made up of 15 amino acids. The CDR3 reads CASIRTSGVLGEQFF. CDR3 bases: TGTGCCAGCATCCGGACTAGCGGCGTCTTAGGGGAGCAGTTCTTC.

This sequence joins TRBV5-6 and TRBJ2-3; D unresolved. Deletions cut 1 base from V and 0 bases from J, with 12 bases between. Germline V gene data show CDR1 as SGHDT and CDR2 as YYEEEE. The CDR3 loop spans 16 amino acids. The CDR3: CASSLRLGKSTDTQYF. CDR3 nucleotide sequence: TGTGCCAGCAGCTTGAGGTTGGGGAAGAGCACAGATACGCAGTATTTT.

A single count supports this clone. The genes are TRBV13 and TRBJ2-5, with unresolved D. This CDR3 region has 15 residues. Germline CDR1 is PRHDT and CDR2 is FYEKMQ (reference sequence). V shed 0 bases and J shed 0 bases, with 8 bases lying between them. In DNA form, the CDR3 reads TGTGCCAGCAGCTTAGGACCAGCCTACCAAGAGACCCAGTACTTC. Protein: CASSLGPAYQETQYF.

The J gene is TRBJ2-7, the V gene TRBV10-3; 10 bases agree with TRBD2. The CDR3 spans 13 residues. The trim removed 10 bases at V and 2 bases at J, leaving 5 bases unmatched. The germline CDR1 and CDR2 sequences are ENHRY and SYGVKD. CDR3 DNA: TGTGCCACCCGGACTAGCGGAACCTACGAGCAGTACTTC. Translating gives CATRTSGTYEQYF.

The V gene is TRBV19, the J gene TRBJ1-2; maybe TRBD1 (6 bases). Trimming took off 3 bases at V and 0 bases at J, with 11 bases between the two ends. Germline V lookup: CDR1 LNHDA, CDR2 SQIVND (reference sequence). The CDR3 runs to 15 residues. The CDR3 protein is CASSIGGGTNYGYTF. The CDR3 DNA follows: TGTGCCAGTAGTATCGGCGGGGGCACTAACTATGGCTACACCTTC.

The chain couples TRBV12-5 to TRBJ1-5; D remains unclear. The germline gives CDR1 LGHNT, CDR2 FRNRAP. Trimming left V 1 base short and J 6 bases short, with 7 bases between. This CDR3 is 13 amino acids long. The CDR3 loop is CASGLDTAQPQHF. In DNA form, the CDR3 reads TGTGCTAGTGGTTTGGACACCGCTCAGCCCCAGCATTTT.

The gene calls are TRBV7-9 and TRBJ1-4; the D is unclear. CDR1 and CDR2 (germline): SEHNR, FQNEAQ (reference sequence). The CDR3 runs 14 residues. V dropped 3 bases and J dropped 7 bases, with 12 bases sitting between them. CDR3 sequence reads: CASSFPGEPEKLFF. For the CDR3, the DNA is TGTGCCAGCAGCTTCCCCGGGGAGCCTGAAAAACTGTTTTTT.

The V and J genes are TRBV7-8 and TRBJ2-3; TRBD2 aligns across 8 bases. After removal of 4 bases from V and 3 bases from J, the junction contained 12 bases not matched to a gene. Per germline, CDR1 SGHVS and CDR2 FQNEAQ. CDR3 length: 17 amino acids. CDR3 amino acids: CASSSPLAGSLTDTQYF. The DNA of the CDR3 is TGTGCCAGCAGCTCCCCTTTAGCGGGGTCTTTAACAGATACGCAGTATTTT.

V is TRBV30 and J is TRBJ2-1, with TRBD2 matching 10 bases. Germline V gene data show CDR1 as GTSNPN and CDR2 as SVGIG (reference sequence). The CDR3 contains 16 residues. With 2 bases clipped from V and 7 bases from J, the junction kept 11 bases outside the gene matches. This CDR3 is CAWSQLLAGGLNEQFF. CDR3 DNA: TGTGCCTGGAGTCAGTTGTTAGCGGGAGGACTTAATGAGCAGTTCTTC.

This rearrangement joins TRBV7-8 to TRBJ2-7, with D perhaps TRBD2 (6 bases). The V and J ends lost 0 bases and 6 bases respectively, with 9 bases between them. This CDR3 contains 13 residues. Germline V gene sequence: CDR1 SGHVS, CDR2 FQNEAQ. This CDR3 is CASSLAVGGEQYF. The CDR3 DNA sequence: TGTGCCAGCAGCTTAGCGGTGGGGGGCGAGCAGTACTTC.

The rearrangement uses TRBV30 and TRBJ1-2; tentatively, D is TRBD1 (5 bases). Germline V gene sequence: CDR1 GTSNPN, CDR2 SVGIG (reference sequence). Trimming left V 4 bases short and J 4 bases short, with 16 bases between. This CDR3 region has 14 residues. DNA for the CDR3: TGTGCCTGGACCCCTGACAGTAACACCTATGGCTACACCTTC. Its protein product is CAWTPDSNTYGYTF.

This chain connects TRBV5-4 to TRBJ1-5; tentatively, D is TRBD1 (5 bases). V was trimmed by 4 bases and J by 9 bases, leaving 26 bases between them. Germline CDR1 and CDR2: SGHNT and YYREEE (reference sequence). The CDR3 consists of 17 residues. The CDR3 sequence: CASSLPGTAKARGPQHF. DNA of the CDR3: TGTGCCAGCAGCCTACCTGGGACCGCAAAAGCACGGGGGCCCCAGCATTTT.

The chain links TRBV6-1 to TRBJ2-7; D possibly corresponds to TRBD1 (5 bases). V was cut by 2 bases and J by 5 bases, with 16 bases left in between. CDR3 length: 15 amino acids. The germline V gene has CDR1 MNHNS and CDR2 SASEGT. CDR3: CASSENPGRVHEQYF. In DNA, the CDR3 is TGTGCCAGCAGTGAAAATCCAGGCAGGGTCCACGAGCAGTACTTC.

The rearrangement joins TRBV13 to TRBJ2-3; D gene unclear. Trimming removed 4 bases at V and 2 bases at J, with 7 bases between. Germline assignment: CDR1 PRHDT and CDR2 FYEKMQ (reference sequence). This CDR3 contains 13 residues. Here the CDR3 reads CASSSAFTDTQYF. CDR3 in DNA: TGTGCCAGCAGCTCCGCGTTCACAGATACGCAGTATTTT. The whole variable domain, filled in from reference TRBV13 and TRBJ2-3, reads AAGVIQSPRHLIKEKRETATLKCYPIPRHDTVYWYQQGPGQDPQFLISFYEKMQSDKGSIPDRFSAQQFSDYHSELNMSSLELGDSALYFCASSSAFTDTQYFGPGTRLTVL.

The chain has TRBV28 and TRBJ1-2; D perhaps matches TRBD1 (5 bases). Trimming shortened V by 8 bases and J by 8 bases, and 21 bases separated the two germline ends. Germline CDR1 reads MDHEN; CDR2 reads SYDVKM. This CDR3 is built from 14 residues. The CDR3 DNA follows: TGTGCCAGCTTCGTCGCCCGGGGGAGAAAGGGCTACACCTTC. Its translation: CASFVARGRKGYTF.

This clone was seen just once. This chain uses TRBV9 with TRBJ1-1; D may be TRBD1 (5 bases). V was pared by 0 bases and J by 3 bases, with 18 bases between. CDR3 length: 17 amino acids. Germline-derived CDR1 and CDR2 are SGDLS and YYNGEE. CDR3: CASSVEPYFRGDTEAFF. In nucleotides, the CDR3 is TGTGCCAGCAGCGTAGAACCCTATTTTCGGGGGGACACTGAAGCTTTCTTT.

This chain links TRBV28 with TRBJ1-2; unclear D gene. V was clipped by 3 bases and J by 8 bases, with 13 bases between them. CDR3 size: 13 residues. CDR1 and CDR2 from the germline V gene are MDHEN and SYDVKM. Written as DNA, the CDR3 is TGTGCCAGCAGTTTCAACAGTCCTATCGGCTACACCTTC. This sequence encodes CASSFNSPIGYTF.

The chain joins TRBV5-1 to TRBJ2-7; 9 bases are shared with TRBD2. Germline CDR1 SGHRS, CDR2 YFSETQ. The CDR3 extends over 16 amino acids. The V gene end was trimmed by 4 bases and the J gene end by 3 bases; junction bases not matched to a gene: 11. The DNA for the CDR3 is TGCGCCAGCAGCCCGGTGGCTAGCGGGGCCATCTACGAGCAGTACTTC. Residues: CASSPVASGAIYEQYF.